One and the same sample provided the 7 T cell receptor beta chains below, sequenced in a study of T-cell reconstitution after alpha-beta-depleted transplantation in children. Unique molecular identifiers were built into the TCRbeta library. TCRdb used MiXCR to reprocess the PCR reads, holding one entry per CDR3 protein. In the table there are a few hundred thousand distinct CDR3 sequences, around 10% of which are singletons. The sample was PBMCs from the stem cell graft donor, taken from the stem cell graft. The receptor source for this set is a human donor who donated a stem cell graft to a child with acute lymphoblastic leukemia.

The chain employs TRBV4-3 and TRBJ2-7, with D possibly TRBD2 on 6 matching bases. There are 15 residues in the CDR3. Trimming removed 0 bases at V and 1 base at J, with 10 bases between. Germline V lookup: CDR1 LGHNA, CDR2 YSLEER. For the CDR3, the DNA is TGCGCCAGCAGCCAAGAGCGGGGAGGTTCCTACGAGCAGTACTTC. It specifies CASSQERGGSYEQYF.

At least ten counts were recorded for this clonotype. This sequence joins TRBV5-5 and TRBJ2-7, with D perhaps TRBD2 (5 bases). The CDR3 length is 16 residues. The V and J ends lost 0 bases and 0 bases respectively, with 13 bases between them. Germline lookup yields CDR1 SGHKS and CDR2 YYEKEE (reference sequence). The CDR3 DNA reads TGTGCCAGCAGCTTGGTTCTAGCCAGCCCCTCCTACGAGCAGTACTTC. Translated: CASSLVLASPSYEQYF. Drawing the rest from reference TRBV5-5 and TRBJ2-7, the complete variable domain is DAGVTQSPTHLIKTRGQQVTLRCSPISGHKSVSWYQQVLGQGPQFIFQYYEKEERGRGNFPDRFSARQFPNYSSELNVNALLLGDSALYLCASSLVLASPSYEQYFGPGTRLTVT.

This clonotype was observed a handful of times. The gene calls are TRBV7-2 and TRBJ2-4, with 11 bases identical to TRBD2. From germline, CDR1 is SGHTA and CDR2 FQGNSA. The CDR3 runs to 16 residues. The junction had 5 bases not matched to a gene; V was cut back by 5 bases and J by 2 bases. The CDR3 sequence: CASSPSSGRTKNIQYF. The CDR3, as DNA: TGTGCCAGCAGCCCATCTAGCGGGAGGACCAAAAACATTCAGTACTTC.

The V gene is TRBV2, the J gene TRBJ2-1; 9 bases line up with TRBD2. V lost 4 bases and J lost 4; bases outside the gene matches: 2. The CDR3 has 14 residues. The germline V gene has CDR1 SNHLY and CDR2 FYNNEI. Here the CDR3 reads CASSGLAGYNEQFF. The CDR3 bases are TGTGCCAGCAGTGGTCTAGCGGGATACAATGAGCAGTTCTTC.

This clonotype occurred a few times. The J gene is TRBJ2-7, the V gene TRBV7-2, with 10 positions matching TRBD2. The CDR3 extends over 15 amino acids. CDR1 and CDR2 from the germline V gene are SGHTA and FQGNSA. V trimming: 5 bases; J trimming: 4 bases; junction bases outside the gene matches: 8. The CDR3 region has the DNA TGTGCCAGCAGCGCGTCTAGCGGGAGTACGTACGAGCAGTACTTC. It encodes CASSASSGSTYEQYF.

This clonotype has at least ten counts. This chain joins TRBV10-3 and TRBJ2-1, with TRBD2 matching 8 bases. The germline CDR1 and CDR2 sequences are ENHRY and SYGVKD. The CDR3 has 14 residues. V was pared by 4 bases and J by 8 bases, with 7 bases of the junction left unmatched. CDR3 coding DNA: TGTGCCATCAGTGTCGGTAGCGGGATGGATGAGCAGTTCTTC. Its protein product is CAISVGSGMDEQFF.

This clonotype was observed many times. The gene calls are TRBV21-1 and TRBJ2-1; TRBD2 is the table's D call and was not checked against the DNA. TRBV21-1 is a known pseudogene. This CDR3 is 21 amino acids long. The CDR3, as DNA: TGTGCCAGCAGCAAAGGTGCCCCCCTTATGAGCGGGAGGGTCCCCTACAATGAGCAGTTCTTC. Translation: CASSKGAPLMSGRVPYNEQFF.